These 24 T cell receptor beta chains came from one sample sequenced in a study of post-analysis software for immune sequencing data. Points from the study as a whole: About 5 TRBV segments were more frequent in patients than controls; TRBV5-6, TRBV5-1 and TRBV20-1 belonged to this group.

These receptors have no identified antigens. The TCR beta cDNA libraries contained unique molecular identifiers. TCRdb redid the calling of the PCR reads with MiXCR, one entry per CDR3 protein. This sample has roughly 800,000 distinct CDR3 sequences, with 25% to 30% found just once. The sample comprised blood. The source is a girl aged 10 to 17 with multiple sclerosis.

The J gene is TRBJ2-3, the V gene TRBV29-1; D is possibly TRBD2 (5 bases). In germline, CDR1 is SQVTM, CDR2 ANQGSEA. CDR3 length equals 14 residues. Trimming left V 7 bases short and J 3 bases short, with 17 bases between. CDR3 DNA sequence: TGCAGCGCCCGCCCTCTAGCTGAGACAGATACGCAGTATTTT. Translated, it gives CSARPLAETDTQYF.

The chain links TRBV2 to TRBJ2-3, with D maybe TRBD1 (5 bases). The CDR3 runs 14 residues. Germline V gene lookup returns CDR1 SNHLY and CDR2 FYNNEI. Trimming removed 5 bases from V and 0 bases from J, with 9 bases in between. CDR3 nucleotides: TGTGCCAGCAGTAAAGGGGTTAGCACAGATACGCAGTATTTT. As protein: CASSKGVSTDTQYF.

This sequence joins TRBV6-6 and TRBJ2-7; 7 bases match TRBD2. The DNA end lines up better with TRBJ2-5; the J call may be wrong. Germline V gene lookup returns CDR1 MNHNY and CDR2 SVGAGI (reference sequence). The CDR3 is 14 amino acids. CDR3 in amino acids: CASWNGGRVETQYF. The CDR3 coding sequence is TGTGCCAGTTGGAATGGGGGGAGGGTAGAGACCCAGTACTTC.

This clonotype was picked up a small number of times. The V and J genes are TRBV20-1 and TRBJ2-7, with 7 bases matching TRBD2. This CDR3 has 16 residues. The germline V gene has CDR1 DFQATT and CDR2 SNEGSKA (reference sequence). V trimming: 3 bases; J trimming: 3 bases; junction bases outside the gene matches: 14. The CDR3 nucleotides read TGCAGTGCTAGGGCCTGGGGAGCGGGGAATATCTACGAGCAGTACTTC. It specifies CSARAWGAGNIYEQYF.

Many counts were recorded for this clonotype. This chain connects TRBV7-2 to TRBJ2-7; TRBD2 matches at 13 bases. The germline gives CDR1 SGHTA, CDR2 FQGNSA. V lost 5 bases to trimming and J lost 3 bases; unmatched junction nucleotides: 4. The CDR3 is 15 amino acids. As DNA, the CDR3 is TGTGCCAGCAGCCCCGGGACTAGCGGGATCTACGAGCAGTACTTC. This gives the protein CASSPGTSGIYEQYF.

The chain links TRBV12-3 or TRBV12-4 to TRBJ1-1; 8 bases align to TRBD1. The J segment lost 7 bases and the V segment lost 5 bases, leaving 3 bases of the junction unmatched. The CDR3 has 12 residues. CDR3 in DNA: TGTGCCAGCAGTCGGACAGGGAGTGAAGCTTTCTTT. This sequence encodes CASSRTGSEAFF.

The chain employs TRBV5-5 and TRBJ2-3; 12 positions match TRBD2. The CDR3 has 16 amino acids. With 5 bases clipped from V and 0 bases from J, the junction kept 4 bases outside the gene matches. Per the germline V gene, CDR1 is SGHKS and CDR2 is YYEKEE (reference sequence). The CDR3 bases are TGTGCCAGCAGTTGGCTAGCGGGAGGGAGCACAGATACGCAGTATTTT. Its translation is CASSWLAGGSTDTQYF. The complete variable domain, with remaining parts taken from reference TRBV5-5 and TRBJ2-3, reads DAGVTQSPTHLIKTRGQQVTLRCSPISGHKSVSWYQQVLGQGPQFIFQYYEKEERGRGNFPDRFSARQFPNYSSELNVNALLLGDSALYLCASSWLAGGSTDTQYFGPGTRLTVL.

The CDR3 region has the DNA TGTGCCAGCAGCCATACAGGGGGCGAGACTGAAGCTTTCTTT. This encodes CASSHTGGETEAFF. The chain recombines TRBV6-6 with TRBJ1-1, with 9 bases lining up with TRBD1. The germline gives CDR1 MNHNY, CDR2 SVGAGI (reference sequence). The CDR3 is 14 amino acids. The V gene end was trimmed by 6 bases and the J gene end by 5 bases; junction bases not matched to a gene: 7.

The gene calls are TRBV11-2 and TRBJ2-5; a possible D gene is TRBD1 (6 bases). The DNA matches TRBJ2-7 better at its end, which makes the J call doubtful. This CDR3 region has 13 residues. Germline-derived CDR1 and CDR2 are SGHAT and FQNNGV. The CDR3 DNA reads TGTGCCAGCAGCCACTTTCAGGGGTACGAGCAGTACTTC. Translating gives CASSHFQGYEQYF.

This clonotype was observed a few times. The chain is built from TRBV12-3 or TRBV12-4 and TRBJ1-1; D is possibly TRBD1 (5 bases). The CDR3 consists of 14 residues. Trimming left V 5 bases short and J 6 bases short, with 16 bases between. The CDR3 region is CASSMGPPDAEAFF. CDR3 DNA sequence: TGTGCCAGCAGTATGGGACCCCCGGATGCTGAAGCTTTCTTT.

There are a few counts of this clonotype. The chain employs TRBV5-1 and TRBJ2-3; D is ambiguous. The ends were cut back, 1 base at V and 1 base at J, with 13 bases in the middle. The CDR3 consists of 16 residues. CDR1 and CDR2 from the germline V gene are SGHRS and YFSETQ. In DNA form, the CDR3 reads TGCGCCAGCAGCTTGTTTCCCCATGGTGGCACAGATACGCAGTATTTT. This encodes CASSLFPHGGTDTQYF. Full variable domain (rest looked up from reference TRBV5-1 and TRBJ2-3): KAGVTQTPRYLIKTRGQQVTLSCSPISGHRSVSWYQQTPGQGLQFLFEYFSETQRNKGNFPGRFSGRQFSNSRSEMNVSTLELGDSALYLCASSLFPHGGTDTQYFGPGTRLTVL.

This clonotype was detected ten times or more. This chain joins TRBV7-2 and TRBJ2-7; TRBD1 matches 7 bases. Germline V lookup: CDR1 SGHTA, CDR2 FQGNSA. Unmatched junction bases numbered 4, after V lost 1 base and J lost 4 bases. This CDR3 contains 14 residues. The CDR3 DNA reads as TGTGCCAGCAGCTTAGATGCGACAGGGTACGAGCAGTACTTC. It translates to CASSLDATGYEQYF.

Only a few counts were recorded for this clonotype. This rearrangement joins TRBV9 to TRBJ2-1; maybe TRBD1 (6 bases). The germline V gene has CDR1 SGDLS and CDR2 YYNGEE. Between the trimmed V and J ends, which lost 7 bases and 4 bases, there was a span of 9 bases. The CDR3 has 12 amino acids. CDR3 loop: CASGGIYNEQFF. The CDR3 DNA follows: TGTGCCAGCGGGGGCATATACAATGAGCAGTTCTTC.

CDR3 protein: CASSQTGGIRYSPLHF. CDR3 nucleotides: TGCGCCAGCAGCCAAACCGGGGGGATACGGTATTCACCCCTCCACTTT. The chain joins TRBV4-3 to TRBJ1-6, with a tentative D call TRBD1 (5 bases). In germline, CDR1 is LGHNA, CDR2 YSLEER. Trimming cost V 2 bases and J 8 bases, with 16 bases left between them. This CDR3 contains 16 residues.

The genes are TRBV12-3 or TRBV12-4 and TRBJ2-2; D unresolved. V lost 8 bases and J 5 bases, leaving 12 bases between the germline ends. The CDR3 spans 13 residues. CDR3 nucleotide sequence: TGTGCCAGCGGCCTCCATGGGACCGGGGAGCTGTTTTTT. Encoded protein: CASGLHGTGELFF.

V gene TRBV12-3 or TRBV12-4 combines with J gene TRBJ2-3; perhaps TRBD2 as D (6 bases). With 3 bases removed from V and 4 bases from J, the gap between germline ends came to 14 bases. This CDR3 is 15 amino acids long. The CDR3 region has the DNA TGTGCCAGCAGTTTGAGCGGGCGTAGAGCAGATACGCAGTATTTT. Translated: CASSLSGRRADTQYF.

This clonotype was recorded many times. J is TRBJ2-6 and V is TRBV6-2 or TRBV6-3, with D possibly matching TRBD2 (5 bases). V lost 8 bases and J 4 bases, leaving 18 bases between the germline ends. The CDR3 contains 16 residues. Germline CDR1 reads MNHEY; CDR2 reads SVGEGT. CDR3 sequence (DNA): TGTGCCAGCTGCCCTGCGGGTTTGCGGGGGGCCAACGTCCTGACTTTC. Amino acid sequence: CASCPAGLRGANVLTF.

In the case of this clonotype: Possible read error: a much larger clone is one base away. The rearrangement joins TRBV12-3 or TRBV12-4 to TRBJ1-2; D remains ambiguous. The CDR3 consists of 12 residues. For the CDR3, the DNA is TGTGGCAGCAGTTTAGGACCCTATGGCTACACCTTC. This encodes CGSSLGPYGYTF.

The chain recombines TRBV24-1 with TRBJ2-5; unclear D gene. The V gene's germline CDR1 is KGHDR and CDR2 SFDVKD. CDR3 length: 11 amino acids. Trimming removed 11 bases from V and 7 bases from J, with 13 bases in between. Here the CDR3 reads CASESDGTQYF. CDR3 in DNA: TGTGCCAGCGAGTCAGACGGGACCCAGTACTTC.

The chain links TRBV20-1 to TRBJ2-1; 9 nucleotides agree with TRBD2. Per the germline V gene, CDR1 is DFQATT and CDR2 is SNEGSKA (reference sequence). The CDR3 runs 15 residues. V shed 2 bases and J 7 bases; nucleotides not matched to a gene: 9. The CDR3 is CSARFRLAGRNEQFF. The CDR3 coding sequence is TGCAGTGCTAGATTCAGGCTAGCGGGGCGAAATGAGCAGTTCTTC.

The J gene is TRBJ2-7, the V gene TRBV14; D gene ambiguous. Per germline, CDR1 SGHDN and CDR2 FVKESK. The germline V and J ends were trimmed by 2 bases and 2 bases, with 13 bases remaining between them. The length of the CDR3 is 15 residues. The CDR3 region is CASSQTSAAAYEQYF. CDR3 bases: TGTGCCAGCAGCCAAACCTCGGCGGCCGCCTACGAGCAGTACTTC. Full variable domain (outside the CDR3, taken from reference TRBV14 and TRBJ2-7): EAGVTQFPSHSVIEKGQTVTLRCDPISGHDNLYWYRRVMGKEIKFLLHFVKESKQDESGMPNNRFLAERTGGTYSTLKVQPAELEDSGVYFCASSQTSAAAYEQYFGPGTRLTVT.

The genes are TRBV10-2 and TRBJ2-3; 7 bases are a match to TRBD2. The CDR3 spans 15 residues. J lost 1 base, V lost 5 bases, and 6 bases had no gene match. Looked up from germline, CDR1 is WSHSY and CDR2 is SAAADI. In nucleotides, the CDR3 is TGCGCCAGCAGTTCCGGGAGGAGGGGCACAGATACGCAGTATTTT. Translation: CASSSGRRGTDTQYF.

The chain carries TRBV2 and TRBJ2-4; 14 bases agree with TRBD2. The junction had 7 bases not matched to a gene; V was cut back by 8 bases and J by 10 bases. This CDR3 comprises 14 residues. Germline CDR1 SNHLY, CDR2 FYNNEI. CDR3 sequence reads: CASGGLAGVRIQYF. The CDR3 region has the DNA TGTGCCAGCGGGGGACTAGCGGGAGTTCGGATTCAGTACTTC.

This clonotype has just a few counts. This chain connects TRBV21-1 to TRBJ2-1; the table's D gene call, TRBD1, was not cross checked with the DNA. TRBV21-1 is described as a pseudogene. CDR3 length equals 12 residues. The CDR3 spells CASTNRGGEQFF. The CDR3, as DNA: TGTGCCAGTACAAACAGGGGCGGTGAGCAGTTCTTC.